This TCR beta chain originates from a study of EBV T-cell therapy then PD-1 blockade in nasopharyngeal carcinoma (dated by TCRdb to the early 2020s). To note about this clone: This receptor's antigen is unknown. No per-base quality is available; no much larger clone lies one base away.

The Qiagen DNeasy Kit was used to extract genomic DNA from the sorted cells. Deep sequencing of the TCR beta chain was done on the immunoSEQ platform. From the authors' description of their analysis: The immunoSEQ Analyzer software was used to analyze the repertoire data. Imported from immuneACCESS, the table was reduced by TCRdb to in-frame sequences with V and J called. These copies leave out some clones; in studies compared against another copy, an unresolved V gene accounts for under half, and the cause of the remainder is not known. V and J calls and clone size follow that table, whereas D and trimming were derived from the DNA. Recorded for this sample are 15,000 or so clones; around 84% of them occurred a single time. Of the sample, about 32% is held by the ten largest clones. The V end loses 4 bases and the J end loses 8 bases, and a stretch of 18 bases separates them. From the germline V gene, CDR1 is SGHTA and CDR2 is FQGNSA. CDR3 length: 15 amino acids, cysteine to phenylalanine. Of the read, only the CDR3 DNA is kept; its 45 bases are in frame from base 1.

The sample's treatment or condition label, in plain terms: AdE1-LMPpoly-expanded autologous EBV-specific T-cell therapy followed by anti-PD-1 nivolumab. This material consisted of CD8+ T cells from blood, taken at day 105 from a patient whose treatment included autologous EBV-specific T cells and nivolumab. The sequence came from a man in his forties or fifties with nasopharyngeal carcinoma. In this chain, TRBV7-2 is recombined with TRBJ1-3; possibly the D gene is TRBD1, per 6 matching bases. The CDR3 sequence is CASSSHRVRNYTIYF. Here is the DNA: TGTGCCAGCAGCTCGCACAGGGTTCGGAACTACACCATATATTTT.